This TCR beta chain was retrieved from a study of T cell responses to AZD1222 COVID-19 vaccine. Turning to the study itself: Timing groups of about 4 and about 12 weeks for second doses were pooled.

Germline V gene data show CDR1 as SGHRS and CDR2 as YFSETQ. Trimming removed 4 bases at V and 6 bases at J, with 13 bases between. The CDR3 is 13 amino acids. Overall study findings and caveats: White British donors predominated, females outnumbered males, and clonal diversity was possibly underestimated. AZD1222 recipients seropositive at baseline numbered only 6 or 7.

Comment on this clone: The antigen is undetermined.

Only in-frame clones appear in the TCRdb table, and some are missing; sequencing was by immunoSEQ multiplex PCR. The table lists 120,000 or so clones, roughly 89% of them singletons. The sequence was collected from an adult in good health. This chain connects TRBV5-1 to TRBJ1-1; D remains ambiguous. The sequencing used peripheral blood, collected on day 0 of AZD1222 vaccination. In nucleotides, the CDR3 is TGCGCCAGCAGCGTGCAATATCCAGCTGAAGCTTTCTTT. It translates to CASSVQYPAEAFF.